This T cell receptor (beta chain) was captured in a study of cytomegalovirus exposure and HLA in healthy donors. Broader study findings: Exclusion as indistinguishable affected some V segments, including TRBV6-2 and TRBV6-3.

With regard to this clone: Its antigen is not identified.

V shed 5 bases and J shed 5 bases, with 12 bases lying between them. The CDR3 covers 14 residues. From germline, CDR1 is MRHNA and CDR2 SNTAGT. With 60 Vbeta and 13 Jbeta primers, the PCR was carried out. Clones were read by immunoSEQ multiplex PCR, and TCRdb kept only the in-frame ones, dropping some. The data show roughly 89,000 clones, roughly 80% seen once. Sample: PBMCs. This TCR was recovered from a man under 40 in good health and CMV-seropositive. V usage is TRBV6-4 and J usage is TRBJ2-2; D ambiguous. CDR3 coding DNA: TGTGCCAGCAGTTCCAACAGTGAAACCGGGGAGCTGTTTTTT. Its translation is CASSSNSETGELFF.